This is a list of T cell receptor beta chains from one sample in a study of Ad26.COV2.S vaccination and SARS-CoV-2 variants. Clones were read by immunoSEQ multiplex PCR, and TCRdb kept only the in-frame ones, dropping some. The profile shows about 390,000 clones, around 85% of them singletons. The material sequenced was peripheral blood, taken in a trial of Ad26.COV2.S vaccine versus placebo. The source is a person aged 18-60 years who received the Ad26.COV2.S COVID-19 vaccine or a placebo. CDR3s include the opening cysteine and the closing phenylalanine or tryptophan. The order of the fields is CDR3 DNA, CDR3 protein, J gene, V gene, D gene, clone size. A D gene is named only where the DNA matches it firmly. Clone size appears in some rows only: once, few, many, or a class for an expanded clone.

DNA: TGTGCCAGCACACCTCTCACCGGGGAGCTGTTTTTT; CDR3: CASTPLTGELFF; J: TRBJ2-2; V: TRBV25-1; D: -; size: -
DNA: TGCGCCAGCAGCTTACTGAGCTCCTATAATTCACCCCTCCACTTT; CDR3: CASSLLSSYNSPLHF; J: TRBJ1-6; V: TRBV5-1; D: -; size: -
DNA: TGTGCCAGCAGCGTCGGCGACAGGCCGAGAAATGAAAAACTGTTTTTT; CDR3: CASSVGDRPRNEKLFF; J: TRBJ1-4; V: TRBV5-5; D: -; size: -
DNA: TGTGCCAGCAGCTCTGCAGGCGGTACTGAAGCTTTCTTT; CDR3: CASSSAGGTEAFF; J: TRBJ1-1; V: TRBV13; D: -; size: -
DNA: TGTGCCAGCAGCAAACAGGGCTACGAGCAGTACTTC; CDR3: CASSKQGYEQYF; J: TRBJ2-7; V: TRBV3-1/TRBV3-2; D: -; size: -
DNA: TGTGCCAGCAGCCATAGGACAGACTCCTACAATGAGCAGTTCTTC; CDR3: CASSHRTDSYNEQFF; J: TRBJ2-1; V: TRBV11-1; D: -; size: -
DNA: TGTGCCACCAGCCCACAGGGCCTGAATGAAAAACTGTTTTTT; CDR3: CATSPQGLNEKLFF; J: TRBJ1-4; V: TRBV15; D: -; size: -
DNA: TGTGCCAGCAGTGAGGGGGGGACAGGTGAGCAGCCCCAGCATTTT; CDR3: CASSEGGTGEQPQHF; J: TRBJ1-5; V: TRBV25-1; D: TRBD1; size: -
DNA: TGTGCCAGTAGTCGCGAGACAGGGCCAGATACGCAGTATTTT; CDR3: CASSRETGPDTQYF; J: TRBJ2-3; V: TRBV19; D: TRBD1; size: -
DNA: TGTGCCAGCAGCCCGACCCAAGGATACGAGCAGTACTTC; CDR3: CASSPTQGYEQYF; J: TRBJ2-7; V: TRBV7-9; D: -; size: once
DNA: TGTGCCACCAGTGATGGGCAGGTTAGCACCGGGGAGCTGTTTTTT; CDR3: CATSDGQVSTGELFF; J: TRBJ2-2; V: TRBV24-1; D: -; size: few
DNA: TGTGCCAGCAGTTCCACCGGCTATGCTAGCACAGATACGCAGTATTTT; CDR3: CASSSTGYASTDTQYF; J: TRBJ2-3; V: TRBV7-2; D: -; size: -
DNA: TGTGCCAGTAGTATCCACAGGGAATGGTTCACCGGGGAGCTGTTTTTT; CDR3: CASSIHREWFTGELFF; J: TRBJ2-2; V: TRBV19; D: -; size: -
DNA: TGTGCCTGGAGTGTGGGAGGGGGGGCTGCAGATACGCAGTATTTT; CDR3: CAWSVGGGAADTQYF; J: TRBJ2-3; V: TRBV30; D: -; size: -
DNA: TGTGCCAGCAGCTTCCGGGACAGGGTCCTTTTTTTCACAGATACGCAGTATTTT; CDR3: CASSFRDRVLFFTDTQYF; J: TRBJ2-3; V: TRBV5-8; D: TRBD1; size: -
DNA: TGCGCCAGCAGCTTGGAAGGACGAGTAAATGAAAAACTGTTTTTT; CDR3: CASSLEGRVNEKLFF; J: TRBJ1-4; V: TRBV5-1; D: -; size: -
DNA: TGTGCCAGTAGTCCGGGCTCGAACACCGGGGAGCTGTTTTTT; CDR3: CASSPGSNTGELFF; J: TRBJ2-2; V: TRBV19; D: -; size: -
DNA: TGTGCCAGCAGTTTAGTTGGGTTTGAGCAGTACTTC; CDR3: CASSLVGFEQYF; J: TRBJ2-7; V: TRBV12-3/TRBV12-4; D: -; size: -
DNA: TGTGCCAGCAGCCAGAATACTAACTATGGCTACACCTTC; CDR3: CASSQNTNYGYTF; J: TRBJ1-2; V: TRBV3-1/TRBV3-2; D: -; size: -
DNA: TGCAGTGCCCGGGACGGGGGGGAAGTTTTCTTC; CDR3: CSARDGGEVFF; J: TRBJ2-1; V: TRBV20-1; D: TRBD2; size: -
DNA: TGTGCCAGTAGTCGGACAGCGTCAGGGAACACTGAAGCTTTCTTT; CDR3: CASSRTASGNTEAFF; J: TRBJ1-1; V: TRBV19; D: -; size: -
DNA: TGTGCCAGCAGCTCCAGACAGGGTAATTCACCCCTCCACTTT; CDR3: CASSSRQGNSPLHF; J: TRBJ1-6; V: TRBV11-2; D: TRBD1; size: -
DNA: TGTGCCTGGAGTGTAGCCCGTAGTTTCGTCGGCGGGGGGGCGGTAGATACGCAGTATTTT; CDR3: CAWSVARSFVGGGAVDTQYF; J: TRBJ2-3; V: TRBV30; D: TRBD2; size: -
DNA: TGTGCCAGCATCGGAGCGGGGGATCCCTACGAGCAGTACTTC; CDR3: CASIGAGDPYEQYF; J: TRBJ2-7; V: TRBV2; D: TRBD2; size: -
DNA: TGTGCCATCAGTGAGTCGGTATTCCGCAATGAGCAGTTCTTC; CDR3: CAISESVFRNEQFF; J: TRBJ2-1; V: TRBV10-3; D: -; size: -
DNA: TGTGCCAGCCTTGAGGGTGGGGAAGGGTCGTTCACCTTC; CDR3: CASLEGGEGSFTF; J: TRBJ1-2; V: TRBV28; D: -; size: once
DNA: TGTGCCAGCAGCCACGGGACAAATCAGCCCCAGCATTTT; CDR3: CASSHGTNQPQHF; J: TRBJ1-5; V: TRBV3-1/TRBV3-2; D: -; size: -
DNA: TGTGCCAGCAGCCGACCGGGACAGGGGGCGGATACGCAGTATTTT; CDR3: CASSRPGQGADTQYF; J: TRBJ2-3; V: TRBV14; D: TRBD1; size: -
DNA: TGTGCCAGCAGCTTGGGACAGCCATTCGCCTACGAGCAGTACTTC; CDR3: CASSLGQPFAYEQYF; J: TRBJ2-7; V: TRBV7-4; D: TRBD1; size: -
DNA: TGTGCCAGCAGCCGGACTAGCGGATCCTACAATGAGCAGTTCTTC; CDR3: CASSRTSGSYNEQFF; J: TRBJ2-1; V: TRBV11-2; D: TRBD2; size: -
DNA: TGTGCCAGCAGGGGCGGACAGGGGGATCATCAGCCCCAGCATTTT; CDR3: CASRGGQGDHQPQHF; J: TRBJ1-5; V: TRBV6-5; D: TRBD1; size: -
DNA: TGTGCCAGCAGCCAAGATCCCCAGGGATCCAAAAACATTCAGTACTTC; CDR3: CASSQDPQGSKNIQYF; J: TRBJ2-4; V: TRBV3-1/TRBV3-2; D: -; size: -
DNA: TGTGCCAGCAGCCCCCGGGGACAGAGTGAAGCTTTCTTT; CDR3: CASSPRGQSEAFF; J: TRBJ1-1; V: TRBV6-6; D: TRBD1; size: -
DNA: TGTGCCAGCTCCGAATCCCCGAACACTGAAGCTTTCTTT; CDR3: CASSESPNTEAFF; J: TRBJ1-1; V: TRBV18; D: -; size: -
DNA: TGTGCCAGCAGCGTCGGACGGCCCCCCTCTGGAAACACCATATATTTT; CDR3: CASSVGRPPSGNTIYF; J: TRBJ1-3; V: TRBV9; D: -; size: few
DNA: TGTGCCAGCAGCCCCCTGGCAGGGGGCTGGGCTTTCTTT; CDR3: CASSPLAGGWAFF; J: TRBJ1-1; V: TRBV7-6; D: TRBD1; size: -
DNA: TGTGCTAGTGGCCGGGACTCAAGCGGGACCCAGTACTTC; CDR3: CASGRDSSGTQYF; J: TRBJ2-5; V: TRBV12-5; D: -; size: -
DNA: TGTGCCATCAACATGGAAAACACCATATATTTT; CDR3: CAINMENTIYF; J: TRBJ1-3; V: TRBV10-3; D: -; size: once
DNA: TGTGCCAGCAGCAAACCAGGGGCTGGTGGCTACACCTTC; CDR3: CASSKPGAGGYTF; J: TRBJ1-2; V: TRBV7-9; D: -; size: -
DNA: TGTGCCAGCAGCTTGGGGGAGGGGGTCCATGAGCAGTTCTTC; CDR3: CASSLGEGVHEQFF; J: TRBJ2-1; V: TRBV5-6; D: -; size: -
DNA: TGCGCCAGCAGAACAGGGGGCAATAACTATGGCTACACCTTC; CDR3: CASRTGGNNYGYTF; J: TRBJ1-2; V: TRBV5-1; D: TRBD1; size: -
DNA: TGCGCCAGCAGTGATAAGGGTGGCGGCAATCAGCCCCAGCATTTT; CDR3: CASSDKGGGNQPQHF; J: TRBJ1-5; V: TRBV10-2; D: -; size: -
DNA: TGTGCCACCTCTAACTATGGCTACACCTTC; CDR3: CATSNYGYTF; J: TRBJ1-2; V: TRBV19; D: -; size: -
DNA: TGTGCCAGCAGCCCAAAGGCAGGGGGCGAGACCCAGTACTTC; CDR3: CASSPKAGGETQYF; J: TRBJ2-5; V: TRBV7-9; D: TRBD1; size: -
DNA: TGTGCCAGCAGCACGGCCGGGACCGACGCACAACGCAATCAGCCCCAGCATTTT; CDR3: CASSTAGTDAQRNQPQHF; J: TRBJ1-5; V: TRBV5-7; D: -; size: -
DNA: TGTGCCAGCAGCCCCGGACTAGCGGGGGGGTCTTCCCGATTCTCCTACGAGCAGTACTTC; CDR3: CASSPGLAGGSSRFSYEQYF; J: TRBJ2-7; V: TRBV3-1/TRBV3-2; D: TRBD2; size: -
DNA: TGCAGCGTTGTGTGGACAGGGGAATCGGAAGCTTTCTTT; CDR3: CSVVWTGESEAFF; J: TRBJ1-1; V: TRBV29-1; D: TRBD1; size: -
DNA: TGCGCCAGCAGCCGGACAGGGCGGACGAACACTGAAGCTTTCTTT; CDR3: CASSRTGRTNTEAFF; J: TRBJ1-1; V: TRBV5-1; D: TRBD1; size: -
DNA: TGCGCCAGCAGCTTGATCGGGACAGGGGCCTACGAGCAGTACTTC; CDR3: CASSLIGTGAYEQYF; J: TRBJ2-7; V: TRBV5-1; D: TRBD1; size: once